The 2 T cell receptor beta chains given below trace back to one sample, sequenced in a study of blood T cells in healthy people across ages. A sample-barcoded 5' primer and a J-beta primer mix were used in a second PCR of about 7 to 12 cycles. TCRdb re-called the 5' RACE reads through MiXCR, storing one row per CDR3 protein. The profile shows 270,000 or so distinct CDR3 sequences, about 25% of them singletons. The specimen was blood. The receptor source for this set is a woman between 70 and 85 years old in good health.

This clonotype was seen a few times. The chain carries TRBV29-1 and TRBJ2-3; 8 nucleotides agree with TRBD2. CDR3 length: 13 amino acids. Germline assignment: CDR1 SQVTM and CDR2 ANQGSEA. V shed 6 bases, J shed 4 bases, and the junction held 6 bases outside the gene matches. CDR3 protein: CSVAGGGADTQYF. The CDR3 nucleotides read TGCAGCGTCGCCGGGGGGGGTGCAGATACGCAGTATTTT.

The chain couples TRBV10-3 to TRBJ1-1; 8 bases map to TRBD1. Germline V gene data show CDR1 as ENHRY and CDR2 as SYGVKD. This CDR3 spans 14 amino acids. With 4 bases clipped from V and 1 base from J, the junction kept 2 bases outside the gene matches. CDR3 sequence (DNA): TGTGCCATCAGTGCCAGGGGGCAGAACACTGAAGCTTTCTTT. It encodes CAISARGQNTEAFF.